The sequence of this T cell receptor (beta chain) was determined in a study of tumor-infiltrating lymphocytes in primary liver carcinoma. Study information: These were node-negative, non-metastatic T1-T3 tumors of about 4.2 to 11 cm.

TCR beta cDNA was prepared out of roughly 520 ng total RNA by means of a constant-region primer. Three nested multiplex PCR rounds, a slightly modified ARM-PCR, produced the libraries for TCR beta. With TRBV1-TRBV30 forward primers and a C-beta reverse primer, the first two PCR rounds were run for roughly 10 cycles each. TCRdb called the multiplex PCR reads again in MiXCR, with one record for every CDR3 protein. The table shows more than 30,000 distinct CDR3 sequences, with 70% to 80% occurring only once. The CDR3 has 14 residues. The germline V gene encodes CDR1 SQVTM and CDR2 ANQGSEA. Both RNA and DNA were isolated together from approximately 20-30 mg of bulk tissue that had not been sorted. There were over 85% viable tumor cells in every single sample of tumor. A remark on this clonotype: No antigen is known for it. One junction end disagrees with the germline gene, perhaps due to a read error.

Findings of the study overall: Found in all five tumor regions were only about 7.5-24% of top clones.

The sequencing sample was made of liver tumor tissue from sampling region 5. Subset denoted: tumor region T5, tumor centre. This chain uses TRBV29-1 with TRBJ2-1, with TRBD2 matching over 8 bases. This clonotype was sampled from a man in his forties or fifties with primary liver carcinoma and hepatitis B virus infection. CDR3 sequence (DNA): TGCAGCGCTGTGTGGCTAGCGGGCTACAATGAGCGGTTCTTC. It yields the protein CSAVWLAGYNERFF.